This T cell receptor beta chain is from a study of persistence of HIV-infected CD4 T cells. Study-wide results and caveats: TCRbeta richness was lower in CMV- and Gag-responding cells than in anti-CD3/anti-CD28-responding cells.

Losses at the gene ends were 5 bases for V and 5 bases for J; bases not matched to a gene: 10. Germline assignment: CDR1 SQVTM and CDR2 ANQGSEA. This CDR3 comprises 14 residues. The libraries were made with immunoSEQ version 4 in survey mode. Each sample used up to roughly 1 ug genomic DNA diluted to 10 ng/uL. Here immunoSEQ multiplex PCR was the method, and the copy in TCRdb shows in-frame clones only, minus some. The sample includes about 46,000 clones, 75% to 90% seen only once; the top ten take about 3.1%. This clone was detected once. The target antigen is unknown. Nonspecific anti-CD3/anti-CD28 bead stimulation represents the broad CD4+ T cell repertoire. CD4+ T cells upregulating both CD40 ligand and CD69 were sorted as responding cells.

The chain couples TRBV29-1 to TRBJ2-5, with 8 positions matching TRBD1. Specimen: CD4+ T cells sorted from PBMCs after approximately 19-hour stimulation, collected from a patient who received antiretroviral therapy. The clonotype originates from an adult woman with HIV who was CMV-seropositive. CDR3 in amino acids: CSVRGRGQEETQYF. The CDR3 nucleotides are TGCAGCGTTCGGGGCAGGGGGCAGGAGGAGACCCAGTACTTC.